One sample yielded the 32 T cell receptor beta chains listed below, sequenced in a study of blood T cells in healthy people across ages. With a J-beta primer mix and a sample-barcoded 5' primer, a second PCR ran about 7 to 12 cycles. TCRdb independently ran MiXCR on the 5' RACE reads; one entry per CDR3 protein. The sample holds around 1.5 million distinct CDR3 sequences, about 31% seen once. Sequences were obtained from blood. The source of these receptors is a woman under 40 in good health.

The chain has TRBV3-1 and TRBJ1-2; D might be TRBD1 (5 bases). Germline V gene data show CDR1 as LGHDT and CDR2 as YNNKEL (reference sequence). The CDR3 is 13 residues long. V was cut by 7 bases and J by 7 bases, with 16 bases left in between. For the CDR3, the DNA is TGTGCCAGCACCCGGACCACCCAGGGTGGCTACACCTTC. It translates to CASTRTTQGGYTF.

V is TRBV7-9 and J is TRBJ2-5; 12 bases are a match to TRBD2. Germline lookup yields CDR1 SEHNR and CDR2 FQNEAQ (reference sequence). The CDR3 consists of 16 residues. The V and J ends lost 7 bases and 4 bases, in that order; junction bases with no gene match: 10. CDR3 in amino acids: CASKRPGTSGRETQYF. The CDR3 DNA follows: TGTGCCAGCAAGAGACCCGGGACTAGCGGGCGAGAGACCCAGTACTTC.

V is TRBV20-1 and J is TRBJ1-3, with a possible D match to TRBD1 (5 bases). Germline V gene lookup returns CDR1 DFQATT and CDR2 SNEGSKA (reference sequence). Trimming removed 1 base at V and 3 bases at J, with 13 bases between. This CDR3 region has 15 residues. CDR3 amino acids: CSARVEGIDGNTIYF. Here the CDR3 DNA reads TGCAGTGCTAGAGTGGAGGGGATAGATGGAAACACCATATATTTT.

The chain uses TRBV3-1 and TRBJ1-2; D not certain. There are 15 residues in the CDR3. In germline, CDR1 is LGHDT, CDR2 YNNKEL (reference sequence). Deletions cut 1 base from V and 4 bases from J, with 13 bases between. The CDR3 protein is CASSQGPPLPYGYTF. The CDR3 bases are TGTGCCAGCAGCCAAGGACCCCCATTGCCCTATGGCTACACCTTC.

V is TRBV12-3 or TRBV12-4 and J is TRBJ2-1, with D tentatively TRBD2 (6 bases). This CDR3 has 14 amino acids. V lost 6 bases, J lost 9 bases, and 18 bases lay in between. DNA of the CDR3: TGTGCCAGCAGGGCTTTGGGGGGTCTGACTGAGCAGTTCTTC. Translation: CASRALGGLTEQFF.

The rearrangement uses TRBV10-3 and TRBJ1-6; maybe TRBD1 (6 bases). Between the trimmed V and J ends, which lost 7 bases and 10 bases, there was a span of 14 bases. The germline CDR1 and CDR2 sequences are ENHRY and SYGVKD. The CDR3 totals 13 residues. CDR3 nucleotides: TGTGCCATCAAATCAGGGGTTAACTCACCCCTCCACTTT. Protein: CAIKSGVNSPLHF.

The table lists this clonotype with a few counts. CDR3 sequence: CASSFGTADEQYF. DNA of the CDR3: TGTGCCAGCAGCTTCGGGACAGCGGACGAGCAGTACTTC. This sequence joins TRBV7-9 and TRBJ2-7; 7 nucleotides match TRBD1. V lost 3 bases and J lost 5; bases outside the gene matches: 4. Germline V gene sequence: CDR1 SEHNR, CDR2 FQNEAQ (reference sequence). CDR3 length equals 13 residues.

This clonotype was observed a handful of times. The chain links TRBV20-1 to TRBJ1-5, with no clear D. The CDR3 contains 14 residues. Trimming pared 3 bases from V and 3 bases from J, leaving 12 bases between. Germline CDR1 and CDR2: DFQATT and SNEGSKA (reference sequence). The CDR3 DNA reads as TGCAGTGCTAGGCGCGGTGAAGACAATCAGCCCCAGCATTTT. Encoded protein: CSARRGEDNQPQHF.

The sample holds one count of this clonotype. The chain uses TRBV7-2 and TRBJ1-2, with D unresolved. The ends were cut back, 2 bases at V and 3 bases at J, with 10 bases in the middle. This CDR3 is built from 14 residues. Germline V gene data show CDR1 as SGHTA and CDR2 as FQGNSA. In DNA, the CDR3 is TGTGCCAGCAGCTTAACGGCACGCGACTATGGCTACACCTTC. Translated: CASSLTARDYGYTF.

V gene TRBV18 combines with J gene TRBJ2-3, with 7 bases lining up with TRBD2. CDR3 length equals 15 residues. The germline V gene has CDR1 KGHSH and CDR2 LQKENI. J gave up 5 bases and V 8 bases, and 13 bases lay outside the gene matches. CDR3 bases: TGTGCCAGCCTAGGGAGGGAGAGGTTGGAAGATACGCAGTATTTT. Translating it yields CASLGRERLEDTQYF.

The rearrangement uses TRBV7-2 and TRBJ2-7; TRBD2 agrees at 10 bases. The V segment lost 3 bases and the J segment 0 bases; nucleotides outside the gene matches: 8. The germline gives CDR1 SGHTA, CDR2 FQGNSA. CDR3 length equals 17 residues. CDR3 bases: TGTGCCAGCAGCTTGGCTAGCGGGGGTTATAGCTCCTACGAGCAGTACTTC. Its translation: CASSLASGGYSSYEQYF.

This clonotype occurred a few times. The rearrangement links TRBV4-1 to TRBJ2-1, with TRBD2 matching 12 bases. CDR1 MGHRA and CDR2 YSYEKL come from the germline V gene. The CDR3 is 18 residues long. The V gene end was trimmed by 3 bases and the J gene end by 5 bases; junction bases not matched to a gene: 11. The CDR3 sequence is CASSHGTSGSLGHNEQFF. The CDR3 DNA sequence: TGCGCCAGCAGCCACGGGACTAGCGGGTCGTTGGGCCACAATGAGCAGTTCTTC.

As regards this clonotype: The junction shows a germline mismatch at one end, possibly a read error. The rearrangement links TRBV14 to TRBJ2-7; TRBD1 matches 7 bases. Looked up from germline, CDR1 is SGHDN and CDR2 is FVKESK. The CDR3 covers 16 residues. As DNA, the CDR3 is TGCGCCAGCAGCCAAGAACAGGGACAGAGCTCCTACGAGCAGTACTTC. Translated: CASSQEQGQSSYEQYF.

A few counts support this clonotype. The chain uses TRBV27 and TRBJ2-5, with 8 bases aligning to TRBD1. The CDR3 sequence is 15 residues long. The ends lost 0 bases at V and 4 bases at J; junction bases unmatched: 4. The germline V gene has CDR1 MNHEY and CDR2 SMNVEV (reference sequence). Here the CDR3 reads CASSLSRGPRETQYF. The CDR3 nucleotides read TGTGCCAGCAGTTTATCCAGGGGGCCCAGAGAGACCCAGTACTTC.

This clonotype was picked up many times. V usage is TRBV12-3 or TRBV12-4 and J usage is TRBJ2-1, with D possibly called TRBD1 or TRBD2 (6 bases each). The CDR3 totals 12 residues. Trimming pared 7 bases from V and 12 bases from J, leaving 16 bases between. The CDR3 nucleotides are TGTGCCAGCACCGTAAGAGGGGGGACGCAGTTCTTC. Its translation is CASTVRGGTQFF.

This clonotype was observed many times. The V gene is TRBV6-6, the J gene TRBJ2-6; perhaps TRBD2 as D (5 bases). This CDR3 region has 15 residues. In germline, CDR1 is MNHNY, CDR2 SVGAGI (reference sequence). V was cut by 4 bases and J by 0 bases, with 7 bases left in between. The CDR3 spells CASSSRDSGANVLTF. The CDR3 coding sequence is TGTGCCAGCAGTTCTCGGGACTCTGGGGCCAACGTCCTGACTTTC.

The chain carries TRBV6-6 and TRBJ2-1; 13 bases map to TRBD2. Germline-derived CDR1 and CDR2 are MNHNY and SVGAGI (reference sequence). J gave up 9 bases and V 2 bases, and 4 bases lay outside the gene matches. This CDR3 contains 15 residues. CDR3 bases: TGTGCCAGCAGTTACGGGACTAGCGGGGTCTCTGAGCAGTTCTTC. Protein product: CASSYGTSGVSEQFF.

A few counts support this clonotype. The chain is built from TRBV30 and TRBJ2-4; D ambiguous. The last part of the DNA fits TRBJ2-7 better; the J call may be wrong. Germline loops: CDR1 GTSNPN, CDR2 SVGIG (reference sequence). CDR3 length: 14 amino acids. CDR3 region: CAWTQDLNGNEQYF. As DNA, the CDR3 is TGTGCCTGGACCCAAGACCTAAATGGCAACGAGCAGTACTTC.

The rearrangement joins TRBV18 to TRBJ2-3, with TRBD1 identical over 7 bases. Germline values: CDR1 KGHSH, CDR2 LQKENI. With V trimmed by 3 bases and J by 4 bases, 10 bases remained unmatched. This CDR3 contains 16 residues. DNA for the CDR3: TGTGCCAGCTCACCCTTGGCAGGGGGATCCCCAGATACGCAGTATTTT. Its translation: CASSPLAGGSPDTQYF.

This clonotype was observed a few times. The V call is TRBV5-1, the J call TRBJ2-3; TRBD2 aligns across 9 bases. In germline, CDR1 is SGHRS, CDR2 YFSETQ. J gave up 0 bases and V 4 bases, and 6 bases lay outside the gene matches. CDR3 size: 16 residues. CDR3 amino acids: CASSPPSGASTDTQYF. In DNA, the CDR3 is TGCGCCAGCAGCCCCCCTAGCGGGGCGAGCACAGATACGCAGTATTTT.

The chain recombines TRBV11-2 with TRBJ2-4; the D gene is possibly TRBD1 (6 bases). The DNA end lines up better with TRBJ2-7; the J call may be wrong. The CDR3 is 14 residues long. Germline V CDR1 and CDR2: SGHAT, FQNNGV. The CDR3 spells CASSPLQGPREQYF. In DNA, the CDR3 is TGTGCCAGCAGCCCCCTACAGGGACCCCGCGAGCAGTACTTC.

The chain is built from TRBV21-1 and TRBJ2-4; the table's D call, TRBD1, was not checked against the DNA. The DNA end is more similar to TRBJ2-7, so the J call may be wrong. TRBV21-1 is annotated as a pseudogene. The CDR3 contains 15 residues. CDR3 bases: TGTGCCAGCAGCGCCCGGGACAGGCAGGTCTACGAGCAGTACTTC. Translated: CASSARDRQVYEQYF.

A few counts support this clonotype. CDR3 sequence: CASSPPGADSPLHF. Written as DNA, the CDR3 is TGTGCCAGCAGCCCCCCGGGCGCTGATTCACCCCTCCACTTT. The chain joins TRBV7-9 to TRBJ1-6, with no clear D. V lost 5 bases and J lost 8, with 13 bases in between. Germline V gene data show CDR1 as SEHNR and CDR2 as FQNEAQ (reference sequence). This CDR3 contains 14 residues.

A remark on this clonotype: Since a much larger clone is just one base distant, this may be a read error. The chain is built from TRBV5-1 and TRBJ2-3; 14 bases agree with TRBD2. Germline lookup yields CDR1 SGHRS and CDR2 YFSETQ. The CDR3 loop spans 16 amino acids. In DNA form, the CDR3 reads TGCACCAGCAGCTTGGGACTAGCGGGGGCCACAGATACGCAGTATTTT. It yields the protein CTSSLGLAGATDTQYF.

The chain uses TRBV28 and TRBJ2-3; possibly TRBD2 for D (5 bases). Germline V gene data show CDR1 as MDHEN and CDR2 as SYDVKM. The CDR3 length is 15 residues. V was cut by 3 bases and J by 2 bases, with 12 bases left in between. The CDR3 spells CASSFRQDSTDTQYF. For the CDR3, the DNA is TGTGCCAGCAGTTTTCGTCAGGACTCCACAGATACGCAGTATTTT.

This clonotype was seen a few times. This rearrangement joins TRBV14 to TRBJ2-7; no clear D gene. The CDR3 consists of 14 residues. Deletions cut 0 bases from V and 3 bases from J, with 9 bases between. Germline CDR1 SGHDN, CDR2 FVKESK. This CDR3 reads CASSQDNVGYEQYF. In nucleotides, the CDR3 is TGTGCCAGCAGCCAAGATAATGTGGGCTACGAGCAGTACTTC.

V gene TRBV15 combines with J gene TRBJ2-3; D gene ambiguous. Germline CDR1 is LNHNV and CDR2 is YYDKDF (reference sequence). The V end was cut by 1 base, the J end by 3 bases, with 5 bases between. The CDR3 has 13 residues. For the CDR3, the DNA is TGTGCCACCAGCAGAGTTGAGACAGATACGCAGTATTTT. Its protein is CATSRVETDTQYF.

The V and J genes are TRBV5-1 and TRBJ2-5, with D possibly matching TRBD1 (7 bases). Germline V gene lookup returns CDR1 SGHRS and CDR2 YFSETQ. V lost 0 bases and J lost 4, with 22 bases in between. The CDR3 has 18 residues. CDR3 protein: CASSLDQVTGRFVETQYF. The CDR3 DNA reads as TGCGCCAGCAGCTTGGATCAGGTGACAGGGAGGTTCGTAGAGACCCAGTACTTC.

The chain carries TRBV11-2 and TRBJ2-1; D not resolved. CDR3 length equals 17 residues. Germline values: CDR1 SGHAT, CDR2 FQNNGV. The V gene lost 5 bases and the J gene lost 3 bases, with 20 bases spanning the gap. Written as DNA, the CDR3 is TGTGCCAGCAGCCTAGTGTTCCGCCATGGTATCTACAATGAGCAGTTCTTC. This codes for CASSLVFRHGIYNEQFF.

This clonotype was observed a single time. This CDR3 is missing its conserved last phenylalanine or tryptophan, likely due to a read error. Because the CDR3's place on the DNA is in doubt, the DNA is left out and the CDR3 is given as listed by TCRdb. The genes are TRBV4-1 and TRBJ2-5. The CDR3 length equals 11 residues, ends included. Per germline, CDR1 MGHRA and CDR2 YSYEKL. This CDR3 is CASSLVYTFGS.

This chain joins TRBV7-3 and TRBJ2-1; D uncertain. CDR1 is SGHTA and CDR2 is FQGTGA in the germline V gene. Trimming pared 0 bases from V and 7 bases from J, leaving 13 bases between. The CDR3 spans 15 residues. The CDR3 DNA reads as TGTGCCAGCAGCTTAACCCAACTAAGACTGAATGAGCAGTTCTTC. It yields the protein CASSLTQLRLNEQFF.

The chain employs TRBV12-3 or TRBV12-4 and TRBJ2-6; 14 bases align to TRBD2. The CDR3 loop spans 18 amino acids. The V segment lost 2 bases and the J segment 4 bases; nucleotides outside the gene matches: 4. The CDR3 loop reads CASSLRLAGGQGANVLTF. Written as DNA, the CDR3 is TGTGCCAGCAGTTTAAGACTAGCGGGGGGGCAAGGGGCCAACGTCCTGACTTTC.